The 27 T cell receptor beta chains below come from one sample, sequenced in a study of T cell repertoires in cytomegalovirus infection. From the reads, TCRdb called clonotypes with MiXCR, one entry per CDR3 protein. This sample carries just under 550,000 distinct CDR3 sequences, more than 25% of them seen once, and the ten largest clones take less than 15%. Sequencing was performed on PBMCs. Receptors originate from a human donor in good health (CMV status not recorded). Some clones in this sample may be carry-over from other donors' samples.

The chain couples TRBV5-1 to TRBJ2-7; 12 nucleotides align to TRBD2. V was clipped by 4 bases and J by 1 base; unmatched bases: 0. This CDR3 has 14 residues. Germline CDR1 SGHRS, CDR2 YFSETQ. CDR3 sequence (DNA): TGCGCCAGCAGCGGACTAGCGGGATCCTACGAGCAGTACTTC. This codes for CASSGLAGSYEQYF.

The genes are TRBV12-3 or TRBV12-4 and TRBJ2-7; the match to TRBD1 covers 7 bases. V lost 5 bases and J lost 6; bases outside the gene matches: 13. The CDR3 contains 15 residues. The DNA of the CDR3 is TGTGCCAGCAGTCCTAACAGGCTTGCAGGGGGCGAGCAGTACTTC. It translates to CASSPNRLAGGEQYF.

In its sample, this clonotype was seen many times. This chain connects TRBV7-2 to TRBJ2-7; 16 bases are a match to TRBD2. From germline, CDR1 is SGHTA and CDR2 FQGNSA. There are 17 residues in the CDR3. The ends lost 5 bases at V and 2 bases at J; junction bases unmatched: 6. The DNA of the CDR3 is TGTGCCAGCAGCGGACCGGGACTAGCGGGAGGGGCCTACGAGCAGTACTTC. It encodes CASSGPGLAGGAYEQYF.

This clonotype came up many times. The V call is TRBV7-2, the J call TRBJ2-5; TRBD2 is a possible D gene (6 bases). The CDR3 runs 13 residues. CDR1 is SGHTA and CDR2 is FQGNSA in the germline V gene. Trimming removed 3 bases at V and 4 bases at J, with 9 bases between. The chain's CDR3 is CASSFGSGETQYF. Here the CDR3 DNA reads TGTGCCAGCAGCTTCGGGAGTGGAGAGACCCAGTACTTC.

This clonotype showed up just once. This clone may be a read error of a much larger clone one base away. J is TRBJ2-1 and V is TRBV7-6; 7 nucleotides align to TRBD2. The CDR3 length is 16 residues. V lost 3 bases, J lost 0 bases, and 5 bases stayed unmatched. Germline V lookup: CDR1 SGHVS, CDR2 FNYEAQ. In DNA form, the CDR3 reads TGTGCCAGCAGCTTTTCACTAGCGAGCTCCTACAATGAGCAGTTCTTC. It encodes CASSFSLASSYNEQFF. Together with reference TRBV7-6 and TRBJ2-1, the CDR3 gives the full variable domain: GAGVSQSPRYKVTKRGQDVALRCDPISGHVSLYWYRQALGQGPEFLTYFNYEAQQDKSGLPNDRFSAERPEGSISTLTIQRTEQRDSAMYRCASSFSLASSYNEQFFGPGTRLTVL.

The chain employs TRBV12-3 or TRBV12-4 and TRBJ2-7; D might be TRBD2 (5 bases). V shed 6 bases and J shed 3 bases, with 21 bases lying between them. This CDR3 comprises 16 residues. The CDR3 protein is CASSQKHGSIYYEQYF. CDR3 DNA: TGTGCCAGCAGCCAAAAACATGGGAGCATCTACTACGAGCAGTACTTC.

This clonotype occurred many times. This CDR3 reads CASSLEGVLAEQFF. The CDR3 DNA reads TGTGCCAGCAGCTTAGAAGGAGTTCTGGCTGAGCAGTTCTTC. The chain couples TRBV7-2 to TRBJ2-1, with D unclear. Germline loops: CDR1 SGHTA, CDR2 FQGNSA. This CDR3 contains 14 residues. V lost 1 base and J 9 bases, leaving 13 bases between the germline ends.

The V and J genes are TRBV29-1 and TRBJ1-4; the D is unclear. Germline CDR1 SQVTM, CDR2 ANQGSEA. The CDR3 totals 12 residues. Trimming shortened V by 8 bases and J by 5 bases, and 12 bases separated the two germline ends. The CDR3 nucleotides read TGCAGCACAGCGGACCAGAATGAAAAACTGTTTTTT. It specifies CSTADQNEKLFF.

The rearrangement uses TRBV19 and TRBJ2-5; 11 bases are a match to TRBD1. V gave up 5 bases and J gave up 5 bases; unmatched junction bases: 7. Germline V CDR1 and CDR2: LNHDA, SQIVND (reference sequence). The CDR3 sequence is 15 residues long. CDR3 amino acids: CASSPRTGGAETQYF. CDR3 DNA: TGTGCCAGTAGTCCTAGGACAGGGGGCGCGGAGACCCAGTACTTC.

J is TRBJ2-5 and V is TRBV20-1; unclear D gene. From germline, CDR1 is DFQATT and CDR2 SNEGSKA (reference sequence). V was cut by 6 bases and J by 1 base, with 12 bases left in between. This CDR3 spans 13 amino acids. CDR3 nucleotide sequence: TGCAGTGCCCTAACGGAATTCCAAGAGACCCAGTACTTC. This sequence encodes CSALTEFQETQYF.

The chain joins TRBV7-6 to TRBJ1-1; TRBD1 is a possible D gene (5 bases). The CDR3 extends over 16 amino acids. V lost 5 bases and J lost 6, with 22 bases in between. Germline V gene sequence: CDR1 SGHVS, CDR2 FNYEAQ. CDR3: CASSEIRAGKIAEAFF. CDR3 DNA sequence: TGTGCCAGCAGCGAAATCAGGGCAGGGAAGATTGCTGAAGCTTTCTTT.

This clonotype was seen ten or more times. This rearrangement joins TRBV7-2 to TRBJ2-1; D not certain. Germline V CDR1 and CDR2: SGHTA, FQGNSA. The CDR3 is 12 amino acids. V dropped 5 bases and J dropped 5 bases, with 7 bases sitting between them. CDR3 region: CASSPQNNEQFF. The DNA of the CDR3 is TGTGCCAGCAGCCCTCAAAACAATGAGCAGTTCTTC.

This clonotype was counted between two and nine times. V is TRBV6-1 and J is TRBJ2-1, with D possibly matching TRBD2 (6 bases). The CDR3 length is 17 residues. Germline V gene lookup returns CDR1 MNHNS and CDR2 SASEGT. Trimming pared 3 bases from V and 7 bases from J, leaving 22 bases between. The CDR3: CASSEQEGGLVQNEQFF. CDR3 nucleotide sequence: TGTGCCAGCAGTGAGCAAGAGGGAGGTCTAGTTCAAAATGAGCAGTTCTTC.

This clonotype was seen only once. The J gene is TRBJ2-5, the V gene TRBV11-3, with D possibly TRBD1 on 6 matching bases. The CDR3 extends over 15 amino acids. Between the trimmed V and J ends, which lost 0 bases and 4 bases, there was a span of 12 bases. Germline V gene sequence: CDR1 SGHNT, CDR2 YENEEA. CDR3 protein: CASSLDSQGLETQYF. The DNA of the CDR3 is TGTGCCAGCAGCTTAGATTCACAGGGCCTAGAGACCCAGTACTTC.

Only a few counts were recorded for this clonotype. Possible read error: a much larger clone is one base away. The rearrangement links TRBV7-9 to TRBJ2-5; no clear D gene. CDR3 size: 11 residues. V was clipped by 5 bases and J by 2 bases, with 3 bases between them. In germline, CDR1 is SEHNR, CDR2 FQNEAQ (reference sequence). CDR3 bases: TGTGCCAGCAGCATGCAAGAGACCCAGTACTTC. Translated: CASSMQETQYF.

This clonotype was found a few times. The genes are TRBV20-1 and TRBJ1-2; possible D gene TRBD1, 6 bases. Germline CDR1 and CDR2: DFQATT and SNEGSKA (reference sequence). The CDR3 consists of 14 residues. Trimming took off 0 bases at V and 8 bases at J, with 16 bases between the two ends. The CDR3 nucleotides are TGCAGTGCTAGAGATTCTTGGGGGGCGCCGGGCTACACCTTC. Its translation is CSARDSWGAPGYTF.

This clonotype was observed a few times. This sequence joins TRBV11-2 and TRBJ2-3; D remains ambiguous. CDR3 size: 12 residues. Trimming cost V 3 bases and J 4 bases, with 5 bases left between them. Looked up from germline, CDR1 is SGHAT and CDR2 is FQNNGV. CDR3 sequence: CASSFESDTQYF. The CDR3 nucleotides read TGTGCCAGCAGCTTCGAGTCAGATACGCAGTATTTT.

There are many counts of this clonotype. The rearrangement joins TRBV7-2 to TRBJ1-1; no reliable D call. Trimming cost V 5 bases and J 4 bases, with 11 bases left between them. The CDR3 runs 13 residues. Germline V gene data show CDR1 as SGHTA and CDR2 as FQGNSA. The CDR3 region has the DNA TGTGCCAGCAGCCCCCCCACGGGCACTGAAGCTTTCTTT. Translated: CASSPPTGTEAFF.

This clonotype occurred a few times. V and J are TRBV7-9 and TRBJ2-7; TRBD2 might be the D (5 bases). Trimming pared 5 bases from V and 3 bases from J, leaving 17 bases between. Germline loops: CDR1 SEHNR, CDR2 FQNEAQ (reference sequence). The CDR3 length is 15 residues. CDR3 nucleotide sequence: TGTGCCAGCAGCCCGGCCAAGACTACTCTCTACGAGCAGTACTTC. It is translated as CASSPAKTTLYEQYF.

This clonotype was seen many times. J is TRBJ2-1 and V is TRBV7-2, with D unclear. Germline-derived CDR1 and CDR2 are SGHTA and FQGNSA. The CDR3 totals 16 residues. Deletions cut 0 bases from V and 2 bases from J, with 11 bases between. CDR3 amino acids: CASSLASLAAYNEQFF. CDR3 in DNA: TGTGCCAGCAGCTTAGCTAGCCTTGCCGCCTACAATGAGCAGTTCTTC.

There are many counts of this clonotype. This chain uses TRBV7-2 with TRBJ2-3; 11 bases fit TRBD2. V shed 0 bases and J 8 bases; nucleotides not matched to a gene: 7. The CDR3 is 16 residues long. Germline V CDR1 and CDR2: SGHTA, FQGNSA. The CDR3 DNA reads as TGTGCCAGCAGCTTAGCTAGCGGGGGGGCCCTGGGTACGCAGTATTTT. Protein product: CASSLASGGALGTQYF.

This clonotype was counted only a few times. The chain recombines TRBV24-1 with TRBJ2-3, with TRBD2 matching over 11 bases. CDR3 length: 19 residues. Germline loops: CDR1 KGHDR, CDR2 SFDVKD. V lost 4 bases and J lost 3; bases outside the gene matches: 14. The CDR3: CATSDPLRASGRNTDTQYF. Here the CDR3 DNA reads TGTGCCACCAGTGACCCTCTGCGAGCTAGCGGGAGGAATACAGATACGCAGTATTTT.

V gene TRBV7-2 combines with J gene TRBJ2-3, with D hard to call. The CDR3 totals 12 residues. V was clipped by 2 bases and J by 12 bases, with 12 bases between them. Germline assignment: CDR1 SGHTA and CDR2 FQGNSA. CDR3 DNA: TGTGCCAGCAGCTTAAACAGCCTCGGTCAGTATTTT. Its protein product is CASSLNSLGQYF.

The sample holds many counts of this clonotype. The chain joins TRBV12-3 or TRBV12-4 to TRBJ2-3; possible D gene TRBD1, 5 bases. V was pared by 5 bases and J by 9 bases, with 12 bases between. The CDR3 has 12 amino acids. CDR3 residues: CASSAQGRTQYF. The CDR3, as DNA: TGTGCCAGCAGTGCTCAGGGTCGAACGCAGTATTTT.

V usage is TRBV29-1 and J usage is TRBJ2-2; TRBD2 might be the D (5 bases). The CDR3 has 15 residues. Trimming left V 6 bases short and J 2 bases short, with 16 bases between. Germline V gene sequence: CDR1 SQVTM, CDR2 ANQGSEA. The CDR3 bases are TGCAGCGTGGCCCTCGGCGGACTTAACACCGGGGAGCTGTTTTTT. It translates to CSVALGGLNTGELFF.

The CDR3 DNA reads as TGTGCCAGCAGCAGGGGGACTGAGGCTGGGAACGAGCAGTACTTC. Translating gives CASSRGTEAGNEQYF. The chain couples TRBV5-5 to TRBJ2-7, with D perhaps TRBD1 or TRBD2 (6 bases each). The CDR3 runs to 15 residues. V was clipped by 4 bases and J by 5 bases, with 19 bases between them. Per the germline V gene, CDR1 is SGHKS and CDR2 is YYEKEE (reference sequence).

The chain couples TRBV15 to TRBJ1-2, with D maybe TRBD1 (5 bases). Germline CDR1 reads LNHNV; CDR2 reads YYDKDF (reference sequence). The CDR3 consists of 12 residues. Trimming removed 3 bases from V and 8 bases from J, with 10 bases in between. The CDR3: CATSSGANGYTF. CDR3 DNA sequence: TGTGCCACCAGCAGTGGGGCGAACGGCTACACCTTC.